This note documents a single T cell receptor (beta chain) sequence. Methods used by the authors: Amplification with reference gene primers provided the estimates of nucleated cell counts. TCRdb keeps only in-frame clones here, not all; method: immunoSEQ multiplex PCR. The V and J calls and the clone size are those of that table, but D and trimming were determined from the DNA. This table holds tens of thousands of clones, 70% to 90% found once. The sample is drawn from a study of blood T cell repertoires in COVID-19. About the study: Acute and convalescent COVID-19 samples came from the United States, Italy and Spain. PBMCs, B-cell-depleted T cells, or T cells were the source of the cDNA or gDNA that made up the material.

V was pared by 0 bases and J by 1 base, with 12 bases between. There are 17 residues in the CDR3. CDR1 and CDR2 (germline): ENHRY, SYGVKD. The sample consisted of peripheral blood. The rearrangement joins TRBV10-3 to TRBJ1-4; D not resolved. This TCR was sampled from a human donor in a cohort sampled during active COVID-19. The DNA for the CDR3 is TGTGCCATCAGTGAGTCCACTGTCGGTGGAACTAATGAAAAACTGTTTTTT. Translation: CAISESTVGGTNEKLFF.